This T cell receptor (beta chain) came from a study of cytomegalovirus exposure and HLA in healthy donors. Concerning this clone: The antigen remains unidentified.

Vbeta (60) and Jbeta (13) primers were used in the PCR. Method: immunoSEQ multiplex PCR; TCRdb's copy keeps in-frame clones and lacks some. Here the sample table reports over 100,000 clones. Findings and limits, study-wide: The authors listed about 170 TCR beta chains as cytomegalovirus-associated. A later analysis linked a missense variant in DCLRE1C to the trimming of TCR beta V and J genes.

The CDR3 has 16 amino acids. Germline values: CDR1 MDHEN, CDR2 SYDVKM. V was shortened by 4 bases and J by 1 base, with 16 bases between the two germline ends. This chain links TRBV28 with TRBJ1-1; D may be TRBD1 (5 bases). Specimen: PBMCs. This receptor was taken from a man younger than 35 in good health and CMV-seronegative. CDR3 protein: CASSSYAAQGNTEAFF. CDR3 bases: TGTGCCAGCAGTTCGTACGCGGCTCAGGGGAACACTGAAGCTTTCTTT. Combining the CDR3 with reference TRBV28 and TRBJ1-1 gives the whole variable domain DVKVTQSSRYLVKRTGEKVFLECVQDMDHENMFWYRQDPGLGLRLIYFSYDVKMKEKGDIPEGYSVSREKKERFSLILESASTNQTSMYLCASSSYAAQGNTEAFFGQGTRLTVV.